This T cell receptor beta chain comes out of a study of shared clonotypes between healthy human individuals (TCRdb year 2020). Concerning the study at large: Three men and two women, aged 18 to 49 years, made up the cohort. For each donor, CD4 naive and CD4 memory were each run on three plates, CD8 naive on two plates, and CD8 memory on one plate. To estimate repertoire size and how much clonotype sharing occurs between individuals, the study deeply sequenced the blood TCR repertoires of five healthy adults. Different laboratories and diverse techniques were used to prepare libraries and sequence TCR repertoires, to increase sequencing depth and limit assay-specific biases. Leukapheresis yielded between about 0.94 and 9 billion PBMCs per donor.

The paper as a whole reports these results and caveats: Because the study included only a small number of donors, the genetic and exposure-history diversity represented was limited. Naive subsets generally had larger estimated clonotype richness than memory subsets. Higher generation probabilities were observed for clonotypes shared by all four sorted-subset donors than for non-shared clonotypes. Sampling was limited to blood, and TCR repertoires in tissue likely differ from TCR repertoires in blood. Based on pairwise subsampling, the degree of clonotype sharing among donors was expected to be affected by sequencing depth. About 4.5% of naive CD4, 3.5% of naive CD8, roughly 2.5% of memory CD4, and 0.35% to 0.5% of memory CD8 clonotypes were shared across a few donors. Even with the large sequencing depth, rarefaction of the sorted-subset datasets indicated that sequencing was incomplete.

The count of this clone is one. Its specific antigen is unknown. Base qualities were left out, and no much larger clone turns up one base away. Healthy HIV-negative adults with no recently reported acute infections or vaccinations were included as donors. Only Caucasian adults living in Nashville, Tennessee, USA were represented among the donors. CD4+ T cells were enriched by magnetic negative selection; naive cells were then positively selected on CD45RA, and the negative fraction formed the memory subset. Blood was collected by leukapheresis, and PBMCs were isolated by Ficoll-Histopaque density gradient centrifugation and then cryopreserved in liquid nitrogen vapor phase. Analytical flow cytometry was used to check the purity and quantity of every magnetically sorted T cell population. Genomic DNA was isolated from every sorted fraction and measured by UV absorbance on a Nanodrop 2000c. TCR CDR3 regions were amplified from genomic DNA by multiplex PCR using the deep immunoSEQ assay. Extracted genomic DNA from each cell subset was spread evenly across all wells of several immunoSEQ 96-well plates, with each plate serving as a replicate. For sorted subsets, approximately 200 ng of genomic DNA, equivalent to 30,000 or so T cell genomes, went into each replicate PCR. Purified libraries were measured with a Qubit 3.0 fluorometer, size-checked on a Bioanalyzer 2100, and measured again with the KAPA Library Quantification kit. Every immunoSEQ 96-well plate was sequenced on a separate single-read 150-cycle Illumina NextSeq 550 flow cell. From the authors' description of their analysis: Because the immunoSEQ output held only junctional sequences and lacked quality scores, the filtering could not match the filtering applied to full-length reads. Sequences were annotated with PyIR, a Python wrapper for IgBLAST v1.9, and V/J genes and CDR3 were assigned using IMGT germline references. Reads were removed for weak V/J assignments (E-value above 1e-6), missing CDR3, stop codons, out-of-frame junctions, or ambiguous translated residues. V3J clonotypes were defined as sequences sharing an identical inferred V gene, J gene, and CDR3 amino acid sequence. Percentage overlap between repertoires was calculated by dividing the number of shared unique clonotypes by the size of the smaller repertoire. Repertoire richness was assessed with RTK rarefaction, the Chao1 estimator, and Recon v2.1 estimates of unobserved clonotypes. Generation probabilities for all TCRbeta clonotypes obtained by the gDNA method from four donors were computed using OLGA. TCRdb obtained this table from immuneACCESS and retained in-frame rearrangements with V and J assigned. These tables miss some clones; where compared with another copy, unresolved V genes account for less than half of the shortfall, and the remainder is unexplained. The D gene and trimming were derived from the DNA, and the V and J assignments and clone size from that table. Across this sample there are 2 million to 2.5 million clones, with more than 90% seen only once. Of the sample, about 0.13% is held by the ten largest clones.

Per the germline V gene, ENHRY is the CDR1 and SYGVKD is the CDR2. Reading from cysteine to phenylalanine, the CDR3 counts 13 amino acids. Left in the record is the CDR3 DNA by itself, 39 bases read in frame from the first base. A distance of 14 bases separates the germline ends of V and J, which lose 8 bases and 6 bases respectively. This sequence originates from a man aged 18-30 years in good health. The rearrangement joined TRBV10-3 to TRBJ1-3; TRBD1 is perhaps the D gene, given 5 matching bases. Sequenced: naive CD4+ T cells sorted from blood. In light of the paper, this sample's cell subset or site label describes: CD45RA+ positively selected. The sequenced DNA: TGTGCCATCGACGCAGGGTATCCAAACACCATATATTTT. This gives the protein CAIDAGYPNTIYF.